Presented here are 18 T cell receptor beta chains from one specimen sequenced in a study of CD8+ T cells in alopecia areata. Reverse transcribed after extraction, RNA yielded cDNA as the sequencing template. Assay: immunoSEQ multiplex PCR; the TCRdb copy retains only in-frame clones and omits some. There are 150,000 or so clones in the sample; about 90% occur only once, and over 13% lies in the top ten. The sequencing used CD8+ T cells sorted from blood, collected at week 0. The receptors originated from a human donor with alopecia areata.

V is TRBV29-1 and J is TRBJ2-7, with no clear D. Germline loops: CDR1 SQVTM, CDR2 ANQGSEA. V gave up 3 bases and J gave up 2 bases, with 8 bases separating them. The CDR3 is 12 residues long. The CDR3: CSVEEGTYEQYF. The CDR3 coding sequence is TGCAGCGTTGAGGAAGGAACCTACGAGCAGTACTTC.

The rearrangement uses TRBV29-1 and TRBJ2-7, with no clear D. The germline gives CDR1 SQVTM, CDR2 ANQGSEA. With 4 bases removed from V and 2 bases from J, the gap between germline ends came to 12 bases. This CDR3 region has 13 residues. Written as DNA, the CDR3 is TGCAGCGTTGTGGCAGACATTACCTACGAGCAGTACTTC. This encodes CSVVADITYEQYF.

The rearrangement uses TRBV19 and TRBJ2-1; 7 bases agree with TRBD2. Looked up from germline, CDR1 is LNHDA and CDR2 is SQIVND (reference sequence). Losses at the gene ends were 5 bases for V and 4 bases for J; bases not matched to a gene: 11. This CDR3 is built from 16 residues. In DNA form, the CDR3 reads TGTGCCAGTAGTCCCCATAGACTAGCCGAATACAATGAGCAGTTCTTC. Translating it yields CASSPHRLAEYNEQFF.

V usage is TRBV27 and J usage is TRBJ2-1, with 7 bases identical to TRBD1. CDR1 and CDR2 (germline): MNHEY, SMNVEV (reference sequence). The CDR3 contains 16 residues. V shed 1 base and J 0 bases; nucleotides not matched to a gene: 3. Here the CDR3 DNA reads TGTGCCAGCAGTTTATATTGGGACAGCTCCTACAATGAGCAGTTCTTC. Its translation: CASSLYWDSSYNEQFF.

The CDR3 DNA is TGTGCCAGCAGCATTAAGACGCCGACCACTGAAGCTTTCTTT. It encodes CASSIKTPTTEAFF. V usage is TRBV7-9 and J usage is TRBJ1-1; D gene uncertain. The CDR3 consists of 14 residues. V was shortened by 5 bases and J by 4 bases, with 14 bases between the two germline ends. Germline V gene sequence: CDR1 SEHNR, CDR2 FQNEAQ (reference sequence).

The J gene is TRBJ1-2, the V gene TRBV29-1; TRBD1 might be the D (5 bases). In germline, CDR1 is SQVTM, CDR2 ANQGSEA. V dropped 0 bases and J dropped 1 base, with 21 bases sitting between them. The CDR3 spans 18 residues. CDR3 amino acids: CSVEDREAGGKYNYGYTF. The CDR3 DNA reads as TGCAGCGTTGAAGATCGAGAGGCGGGGGGGAAATATAACTATGGCTACACCTTC.

The V gene is TRBV13, the J gene TRBJ2-7; D uncertain. The V and J ends lost 6 bases and 4 bases respectively, with 7 bases between them. CDR1 is PRHDT, CDR2 FYEKMQ, per germline (reference sequence). The CDR3 spans 11 residues. CDR3 nucleotide sequence: TGTGCCAGCAGATTTCGGTACGAGCAGTACTTC. It translates to CASRFRYEQYF.

The gene calls are TRBV4-1 and TRBJ2-6, with 7 positions matching TRBD1. Germline V gene lookup returns CDR1 MGHRA and CDR2 YSYEKL. J was trimmed by 0 bases and V by 1 base; bases with no gene match: 6. CDR3 length equals 18 residues. CDR3 in DNA: TGCGCCAGCAGCCAAGTCGGACAGGTCGACTCTGGGGCCAACGTCCTGACTTTC. Translating gives CASSQVGQVDSGANVLTF.

The chain joins TRBV5-1 to TRBJ1-2, with 7 bases fitting TRBD1. Trimming at V came to 3 bases and at J to 0 bases, leaving 8 bases not matched to a gene. The CDR3 consists of 16 residues. Germline CDR1 is SGHRS and CDR2 is YFSETQ. CDR3 DNA sequence: TGCGCCAGCAGCTGGGGGGAGACAGGGTCTAACTATGGCTACACCTTC. Encoded protein: CASSWGETGSNYGYTF. Filled out from reference TRBV5-1 and TRBJ1-2, the complete variable domain reads KAGVTQTPRYLIKTRGQQVTLSCSPISGHRSVSWYQQTPGQGLQFLFEYFSETQRNKGNFPGRFSGRQFSNSRSEMNVSTLELGDSALYLCASSWGETGSNYGYTFGSGTRLTVV.

The V and J genes are TRBV10-3 and TRBJ2-3; 8 nucleotides line up with TRBD2. The CDR3 is 15 amino acids. Germline CDR1 reads ENHRY; CDR2 reads SYGVKD. With 3 bases clipped from V and 2 bases from J, the junction kept 4 bases outside the gene matches. CDR3 coding DNA: TGTGCCATCAGTGATGTAGCGGGGCCCACAGATACGCAGTATTTT. Its translation is CAISDVAGPTDTQYF.

This clone has just one count. The V and J genes are TRBV30 and TRBJ2-1; maybe TRBD1 (5 bases). The V gene's germline CDR1 is GTSNPN and CDR2 SVGIG (reference sequence). The V gene lost 3 bases and the J gene lost 5 bases, with 11 bases spanning the gap. CDR3 length: 13 residues. CDR3 loop: CAWSVDRDNEQFF. CDR3 DNA: TGTGCCTGGAGCGTAGACAGAGACAATGAGCAGTTCTTC.

The chain couples TRBV4-1 to TRBJ1-1; a possible D gene is TRBD1 (6 bases). V lost 4 bases to trimming and J lost 7 bases, with 25 bases between them. The CDR3 runs 17 residues. Germline CDR1 reads MGHRA; CDR2 reads YSYEKL. CDR3 DNA sequence: TGCGCCAGCAGCCCTACACCCAATACAGGGAGGTTTGATGAAGCTTTCTTT. The encoded protein is CASSPTPNTGRFDEAFF.

Only a few counts were recorded for this clone. The rearrangement joins TRBV6-1 to TRBJ2-7; 8 nucleotides align to TRBD1. J gave up 4 bases and V 6 bases, and 5 bases lay outside the gene matches. Germline loops: CDR1 MNHNS, CDR2 SASEGT. The CDR3 extends over 13 amino acids. CDR3 DNA: TGTGCCAGCAGAGGGACAGGATCTTACGAGCAGTACTTC. Its protein is CASRGTGSYEQYF.

The rearrangement joins TRBV6-1 to TRBJ2-5; TRBD2 might be the D (6 bases). V lost 5 bases and J 8 bases, leaving 21 bases between the germline ends. This CDR3 has 15 residues. Germline V gives CDR1 MNHNS, CDR2 SASEGT. CDR3 residues: CASSPLLGSLETQYF. CDR3 in DNA: TGTGCCAGCAGTCCCCTCCTCGGGAGCCTCGAAACCCAGTACTTC.

This clone was counted a single time. The chain uses TRBV19 and TRBJ2-7; 9 positions match TRBD1. This CDR3 spans 14 amino acids. Trimming cost V 5 bases and J 5 bases; bases outside gene matches: 7. CDR1 is LNHDA, CDR2 SQIVND, per germline (reference sequence). CDR3 coding DNA: TGTGCCAGTAGTCCGAGGACAGGGGAGGACGAGCAGTACTTC. It codes for CASSPRTGEDEQYF.

The genes are TRBV29-1 and TRBJ2-1, with TRBD2 identical over 8 bases. The CDR3 runs 15 residues. Germline CDR1 and CDR2: SQVTM and ANQGSEA. The trim removed 4 bases at V and 9 bases at J, leaving 14 bases unmatched. The DNA of the CDR3 is TGCAGCGTTGTGGGGCGGGGGACTCTAGCGGGTGAGCAGTTCTTC. Translating it yields CSVVGRGTLAGEQFF.

V usage is TRBV5-5 and J usage is TRBJ2-7; a possible D gene is TRBD1 (6 bases). The germline CDR1 and CDR2 sequences are SGHKS and YYEKEE (reference sequence). The CDR3 covers 16 residues. Trimming took 0 bases from V and 2 from J, leaving 15 bases between them. The CDR3 spells CASSLDPKGVAYEQYF. CDR3 in DNA: TGTGCCAGCAGCTTGGACCCGAAGGGGGTCGCCTACGAGCAGTACTTC.

The chain couples TRBV2 to TRBJ2-5; D might be TRBD1 (5 bases). The germline CDR1 and CDR2 sequences are SNHLY and FYNNEI. V shed 11 bases and J shed 5 bases, with 15 bases lying between them. The CDR3 spans 12 residues. The CDR3 DNA follows: TGTGCCGCGACAGCGACCGGGGAGACCCAGTACTTC. It translates to CAATATGETQYF.